The 29 T cell receptor beta chains listed next were all sequenced from one sample in a study of shared clonotypes between healthy human individuals. Produced via immunoSEQ multiplex PCR; TCRdb's table is partial and in-frame only. Of around 1,000,000 clones in the sample, approximately 77% were seen once. Sequencing used memory CD4+ T cells from PBMCs. Subset defined: CD45RA-negative fraction. The receptors were sampled from a young man in good health. Some clones in this sample may be carry-over from other donors' samples.

This rearrangement joins TRBV2 to TRBJ1-1, with 8 bases fitting TRBD1. Germline assignment: CDR1 SNHLY and CDR2 FYNNEI. V trimming: 2 bases; J trimming: 11 bases; junction bases outside the gene matches: 7. The CDR3 has 13 amino acids. CDR3 protein: CASSEYGQGGAFF. DNA of the CDR3: TGTGCCAGCAGTGAATACGGACAGGGTGGTGCTTTCTTT.

The J gene is TRBJ1-5, the V gene TRBV18; the D is unclear. This CDR3 is built from 15 residues. Germline V gene lookup returns CDR1 KGHSH and CDR2 LQKENI. The V end lost 2 bases, the J end lost 3 bases, and 11 bases lay between the germline ends. CDR3 sequence reads: CASSPSSSINQPQHF. The CDR3, as DNA: TGTGCCAGCTCACCATCCTCCTCGATCAATCAGCCCCAGCATTTT. The full variable domain, its missing parts supplied by reference TRBV18 and TRBJ1-5, is NAGVMQNPRHLVRRRGQEARLRCSPMKGHSHVYWYRQLPEEGLKFMVYLQKENIIDESGMPKERFSAEFPKEGPSILRIQQVVRGDSAAYFCASSPSSSINQPQHFGDGTRLSIL.

The chain employs TRBV28 and TRBJ1-2; TRBD1 aligns across 9 bases. Germline CDR1 MDHEN, CDR2 SYDVKM. V was clipped by 5 bases and J by 0 bases; unmatched bases: 13. This CDR3 contains 18 residues. The CDR3 DNA follows: TGTGCCAGCAGTCTTTTCAGACAGGGGGACCTAGCTAACTATGGCTACACCTTC. It encodes CASSLFRQGDLANYGYTF.

This clone appeared a few times. This specimen includes other DNA sequences encoding the same CDR3. The V and J genes are TRBV27 and TRBJ2-7; possible D gene TRBD1, 6 bases. CDR1 and CDR2 from the germline V gene are MNHEY and SMNVEV (reference sequence). The ends were cut back, 2 bases at V and 3 bases at J, with 8 bases in the middle. This CDR3 spans 13 amino acids. The CDR3 nucleotides read TGTGCCAGCAGTTTACAGGGGTTCTACGAGCAGTACTTC. This codes for CASSLQGFYEQYF.

This chain uses TRBV9 with TRBJ1-1, with unresolved D. Trimming removed 2 bases at V and 1 base at J, with 12 bases between. Germline V CDR1 and CDR2: SGDLS, YYNGEE. This CDR3 spans 15 amino acids. The DNA of the CDR3 is TGTGCCAGCAGCGTCCAGTATTGGGGGAACACTGAAGCTTTCTTT. Residues: CASSVQYWGNTEAFF. Looking up the rest from reference TRBV9 and TRBJ1-1 gives the full variable domain: DSGVTQTPKHLITATGQRVTLRCSPRSGDLSVYWYQQSLDQGLQFLIQYYNGEERAKGNILERFSAQQFPDLHSELNLSSLELGDSALYFCASSVQYWGNTEAFFGQGTRLTVV.

This chain connects TRBV28 to TRBJ2-7; 8 positions match TRBD1. The ends lost 4 bases at V and 7 bases at J; junction bases unmatched: 12. This CDR3 has 15 amino acids. Per germline, CDR1 MDHEN and CDR2 SYDVKM. CDR3 DNA sequence: TGTGCCAGCAGTTCCCGGACGGACAGGGTTGAAGAGCAGTACTTC. This codes for CASSSRTDRVEEQYF.

This clone was found once. The rearrangement links TRBV14 to TRBJ2-3; perhaps TRBD1 as D (6 bases). Germline CDR1 reads SGHDN; CDR2 reads FVKESK. V was cut by 4 bases and J by 8 bases, with 7 bases left in between. The CDR3 is 11 residues long. CDR3 in amino acids: CASSPGATQYF. DNA of the CDR3: TGTGCCAGCAGCCCAGGGGCTACGCAGTATTTT.

This chain links TRBV7-2 with TRBJ1-3, with 9 bases matching TRBD1. The CDR3 extends over 15 amino acids. The ends lost 5 bases at V and 4 bases at J; junction bases unmatched: 6. Per germline, CDR1 SGHTA and CDR2 FQGNSA. This CDR3 reads CASSPGQGKGNTIYF. For the CDR3, the DNA is TGTGCCAGCAGCCCAGGACAGGGGAAAGGAAACACCATATATTTT.

The J gene is TRBJ2-3, the V gene TRBV2; 10 nucleotides align to TRBD2. Per germline, CDR1 SNHLY and CDR2 FYNNEI. V trimming: 1 base; J trimming: 14 bases; junction bases outside the gene matches: 6. This CDR3 spans 13 amino acids. CDR3: CASSEDMVAGGYF. CDR3 coding DNA: TGTGCCAGCAGTGAAGATATGGTAGCGGGAGGGTATTTT.

CDR3 sequence (DNA): TGTGCCAGCAGTGAAGCTTGGGGAGGGGCCTTTTACTACGAGCAGTACTTC. It yields the protein CASSEAWGGAFYYEQYF. The chain has TRBV6-1 and TRBJ2-7; TRBD2 agrees at 7 bases. The CDR3 sequence is 17 residues long. The trim removed 0 bases at V and 3 bases at J, leaving 11 bases unmatched. Germline V gives CDR1 MNHNS, CDR2 SASEGT.

With regard to this clone: The same CDR3 can be traced to other DNA sequences in this sample. This chain uses TRBV9 with TRBJ1-1; D remains ambiguous. Trimming pared 0 bases from V and 2 bases from J, leaving 5 bases between. The CDR3 extends over 13 amino acids. Germline-derived CDR1 and CDR2 are SGDLS and YYNGEE. The CDR3, as DNA: TGTGCCAGCAGCGTAGGGTCAAACACTGAAGCTTTCTTT. Translating it yields CASSVGSNTEAFF.

J is TRBJ1-5 and V is TRBV5-5; 7 nucleotides line up with TRBD1. Germline-derived CDR1 and CDR2 are SGHKS and YYEKEE (reference sequence). The junction had 4 bases not matched to a gene; V was cut back by 4 bases and J by 3 bases. CDR3 length equals 14 residues. Here the CDR3 DNA reads TGTGCCAGCAGCCCTCAGGGGGTCAATCAGCCCCAGCATTTT. Protein sequence: CASSPQGVNQPQHF. The full variable domain, rest sourced from reference TRBV5-5 and TRBJ1-5, is DAGVTQSPTHLIKTRGQQVTLRCSPISGHKSVSWYQQVLGQGPQFIFQYYEKEERGRGNFPDRFSARQFPNYSSELNVNALLLGDSALYLCASSPQGVNQPQHFGDGTRLSIL.

The chain carries TRBV18 and TRBJ2-5; either TRBD1 or TRBD2 may supply D (5 bases each). With 0 bases removed from V and 7 bases from J, the gap between germline ends came to 15 bases. This CDR3 is 15 amino acids long. Germline loops: CDR1 KGHSH, CDR2 LQKENI. The CDR3 region is CASSPPTRLRGTQYF. The CDR3 DNA is TGTGCCAGCTCACCACCGACGCGTTTGAGGGGGACCCAGTACTTC.

The chain has TRBV6-1 and TRBJ1-2; no clear D. The V end was cut by 0 bases, the J end by 4 bases, with 9 bases between. The CDR3 length is 14 residues. The V gene's germline CDR1 is MNHNS and CDR2 SASEGT. The CDR3 DNA is TGTGCCAGCAGTGAAGCAACGGCCGGCTATGGCTACACCTTC. Its protein product is CASSEATAGYGYTF.

This chain links TRBV29-1 with TRBJ2-5; D is ambiguous. The germline gives CDR1 SQVTM, CDR2 ANQGSEA. The CDR3 spans 12 residues. V lost 4 bases and J 5 bases, leaving 11 bases between the germline ends. In DNA, the CDR3 is TGCAGCGTTGTAGAACCAGCGGAGACCCAGTACTTC. Protein product: CSVVEPAETQYF.

V and J are TRBV30 and TRBJ2-3, with 8 bases aligning to TRBD2. V lost 0 bases and J lost 0; bases outside the gene matches: 2. Germline V gene sequence: CDR1 GTSNPN, CDR2 SVGIG (reference sequence). The CDR3 is made up of 15 amino acids. As DNA, the CDR3 is TGTGCCTGGAGTGTATCTAGCGGGAGCACAGATACGCAGTATTTT. The encoded protein is CAWSVSSGSTDTQYF.

The chain links TRBV28 to TRBJ2-2, with a weak D call TRBD2 (6 bases). The V and J ends lost 3 bases and 2 bases respectively, with 10 bases between them. Germline V gene sequence: CDR1 MDHEN, CDR2 SYDVKM. This CDR3 has 15 amino acids. The chain's CDR3 is CASSLGGLNTGELFF. Written as DNA, the CDR3 is TGTGCCAGCAGTTTGGGGGGACTTAACACCGGGGAGCTGTTTTTT.

This chain uses TRBV28 with TRBJ2-7; 13 bases agree with TRBD2. Germline values: CDR1 MDHEN, CDR2 SYDVKM. Unmatched junction bases numbered 7, after V lost 5 bases and J lost 6 bases. The CDR3 has 15 amino acids. This CDR3 is CASSTTSGRPFEQYF. The CDR3 DNA is TGTGCCAGCAGTACGACTAGCGGGAGGCCTTTCGAGCAGTACTTC.

The CDR3 region has the DNA TGTGCCAGCAGCTTGAGAGTAGCGGGACTCTACGAGCAGTACTTC. As protein: CASSLRVAGLYEQYF. The genes are TRBV5-4 and TRBJ2-7; 8 bases fit TRBD2. Trimming removed 1 base from V and 3 bases from J; junction bases left unmatched: 6. This CDR3 is built from 15 residues. Germline V gene data show CDR1 as SGHNT and CDR2 as YYREEE (reference sequence).

This clone has only a few counts. The J gene is TRBJ2-3, the V gene TRBV6-4; a weak D match, TRBD2 (5 bases). This CDR3 is built from 16 residues. V lost 4 bases and J lost 2, with 16 bases in between. Germline V gene sequence: CDR1 MRHNA, CDR2 SNTAGT. The CDR3 sequence: CASSAMEAWITDTQYF. The DNA of the CDR3 is TGTGCCAGCAGTGCCATGGAGGCGTGGATCACAGATACGCAGTATTTT.

This clone was seen repeatedly, ten times or more. This specimen includes other DNA sequences encoding the same CDR3. J is TRBJ1-3 and V is TRBV30; no clear D. The CDR3 loop spans 13 amino acids. In germline, CDR1 is GTSNPN, CDR2 SVGIG (reference sequence). V lost 2 bases, J lost 0 bases, and 5 bases lay in between. This CDR3 reads CAWSLVSGNTIYF. The CDR3 nucleotides read TGTGCCTGGAGTCTAGTCTCTGGAAACACCATATATTTT.

The V call is TRBV5-1, the J call TRBJ2-7, with 7 bases identical to TRBD2. The length of the CDR3 is 14 residues. The ends lost 2 bases at V and 6 bases at J; junction bases unmatched: 8. CDR1 is SGHRS, CDR2 YFSETQ, per germline. CDR3 coding DNA: TGCGCCAGCAGCTTAGCGGGATCCCCCCTCGAGCAGTACTTC. Residues: CASSLAGSPLEQYF.

The chain uses TRBV9 and TRBJ2-1; TRBD2 matches 8 bases. The germline V gene has CDR1 SGDLS and CDR2 YYNGEE. There are 15 residues in the CDR3. With 1 base clipped from V and 9 bases from J, the junction kept 9 bases outside the gene matches. CDR3 sequence reads: CASSVLAGGNPEQFF. The DNA for the CDR3 is TGTGCCAGCAGCGTACTGGCGGGAGGTAACCCTGAGCAGTTCTTC. The full variable domain, its missing parts supplied by reference TRBV9 and TRBJ2-1, is DSGVTQTPKHLITATGQRVTLRCSPRSGDLSVYWYQQSLDQGLQFLIQYYNGEERAKGNILERFSAQQFPDLHSELNLSSLELGDSALYFCASSVLAGGNPEQFFGPGTRLTVL.

Regarding this clone: In the same sample, other DNA sequences code for this CDR3. V is TRBV27 and J is TRBJ2-7, with TRBD1 matching over 8 bases. With 6 bases clipped from V and 1 base from J, the junction kept 2 bases outside the gene matches. This CDR3 comprises 13 residues. Per germline, CDR1 MNHEY and CDR2 SMNVEV (reference sequence). Here the CDR3 reads CASSGQGSYEQYF. CDR3 DNA: TGTGCCAGCAGCGGACAGGGTTCCTACGAGCAGTACTTC.

V usage is TRBV18 and J usage is TRBJ1-2; TRBD1 is a possible D gene (5 bases). Trimming removed 3 bases at V and 0 bases at J, with 11 bases between. This CDR3 is built from 15 residues. Germline CDR1 KGHSH, CDR2 LQKENI. In DNA form, the CDR3 reads TGTGCCAGCTCACCCGGGACCGCGGCTAACTATGGCTACACCTTC. Amino acid sequence: CASSPGTAANYGYTF.

This clone was found once. A much more abundant neighbour one base away suggests this may be a read error. This chain uses TRBV6-5 with TRBJ1-2; 8 nucleotides agree with TRBD1. CDR1 is MNHEY and CDR2 is SVGAGI in the germline V gene. V dropped 6 bases and J dropped 1; count of bases not matched to a gene: 1. The length of the CDR3 is 13 residues. CDR3 region: CASRGQVNYGYTF. Here the CDR3 DNA reads TGTGCCAGCAGGGGACAGGTTAACTATGGCTACACCTTC.

The chain uses TRBV7-9 and TRBJ1-5; the match to TRBD1 covers 9 bases. The V segment lost 4 bases and the J segment 8 bases; nucleotides outside the gene matches: 3. CDR1 SEHNR and CDR2 FQNEAQ come from the germline V gene (reference sequence). CDR3 length equals 13 residues. CDR3 sequence reads: CASSSTGGEPQHF. The CDR3 DNA reads as TGTGCCAGCAGCTCAACAGGGGGCGAGCCCCAGCATTTT.

Here the CDR3 reads CSVDGRGYPEAFF. In nucleotides, the CDR3 is TGCAGCGTTGATGGCAGGGGGTACCCTGAAGCTTTCTTT. This rearrangement joins TRBV29-1 to TRBJ1-1; 7 bases fit TRBD1. From germline, CDR1 is SQVTM and CDR2 ANQGSEA. This CDR3 has 13 amino acids. The trim removed 3 bases at V and 6 bases at J, leaving 7 bases unmatched.

The chain carries TRBV6-5 and TRBJ2-3, with a tentative D call TRBD2 (6 bases). This CDR3 has 13 residues. The germline gives CDR1 MNHEY, CDR2 SVGAGI. The V end was cut by 6 bases, the J end by 0 bases, with 7 bases between. The CDR3 is CASRRGSTDTQYF. DNA for the CDR3: TGTGCCAGCAGGCGGGGCAGCACAGATACGCAGTATTTT.